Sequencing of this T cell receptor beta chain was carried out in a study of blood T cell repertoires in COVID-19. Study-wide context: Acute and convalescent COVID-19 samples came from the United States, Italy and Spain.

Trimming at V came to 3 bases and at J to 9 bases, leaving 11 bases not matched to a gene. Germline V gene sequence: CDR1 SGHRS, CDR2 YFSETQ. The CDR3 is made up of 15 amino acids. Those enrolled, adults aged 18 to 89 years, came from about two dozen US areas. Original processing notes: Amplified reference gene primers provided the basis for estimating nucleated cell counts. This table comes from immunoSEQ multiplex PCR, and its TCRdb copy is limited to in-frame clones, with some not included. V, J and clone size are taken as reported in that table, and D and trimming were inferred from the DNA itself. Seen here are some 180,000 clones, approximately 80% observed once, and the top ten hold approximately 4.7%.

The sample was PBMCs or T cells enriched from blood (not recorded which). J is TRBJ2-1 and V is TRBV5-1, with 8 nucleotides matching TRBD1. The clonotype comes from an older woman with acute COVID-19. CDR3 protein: CASSSGDRGFTEQFF. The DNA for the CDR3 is TGCGCCAGCAGCTCCGGAGACAGGGGATTCACTGAGCAGTTCTTC.